Shown below are 3 T cell receptor beta chains from a single sample sequenced in a study of regulatory T cells in long-lasting Graves disease (dated by TCRdb to about 2021). Explained via the paper, the time point label denotes: newly diagnosed GD, antithyroid drugs for less than 3 months. For both TCR sequencing and RNA sequencing, RNA was extracted from PBMCs in TRIzol. Libraries were prepared through multiplex PCR. Sequencing instrument: Illumina HiSeq 4000. iRepertoire HTBI primers and Arm-PCR amplification of CDR3 regions were used to construct TCR beta libraries. TCRdb reanalyzed the raw reads on its own, using fastp at Q25 for trimming and MiXCR for clone calling, and kept in-frame beta chains. Under each unique CDR3 protein, matching rows form one entry showing the most common genes and DNA. In this sample the table shows 440,000 or so distinct CDR3 sequences, 16% of which occur a single time. About 10% of the sample goes to the ten largest clones.

These same records also appear under a second study, on T cells in Graves' hyperthyroidism and ophthalmopathy.

This material consisted of peripheral blood mononuclear cells (PBMCs), taken at new diagnosis, from a patient treated with antithyroid drugs. These receptors all stem from a woman in her thirties with Graves disease. Donor details come from another sample of the same person, matched by shared clones.

In its sample, this clonotype was seen a few times. This chain links TRBV20-1 with TRBJ2-1, with D possibly being TRBD2 (6 bases). Trimming pared 6 bases from V and 0 bases from J, leaving 15 bases between. Germline V gene sequence: CDR1 DFQATT, CDR2 SNEGSKA (reference sequence). CDR3 size: 15 residues. The CDR3 sequence is CSANIAESSYNEQFF. DNA of the CDR3: TGCAGTGCAAATATAGCGGAGAGCTCCTACAATGAGCAGTTCTTC.

At least ten counts were recorded for this clonotype. The chain couples TRBV2 to TRBJ2-1, with D possibly being TRBD2 (6 bases). Per the germline V gene, CDR1 is SNHLY and CDR2 is FYNNEI. With 11 bases removed from V and 2 bases from J, the gap between germline ends came to 16 bases. The CDR3 runs to 14 residues. In DNA form, the CDR3 reads TGTGCCGACTCGCTTAGCGGTCCCTACAATGAGCAGTTCTTC. Protein product: CADSLSGPYNEQFF.

As to this clonotype: A read error is possible here, since a much larger clone lies one base away. The rearrangement joins TRBV20-1 to TRBJ2-5; TRBD2 matches at 8 bases. The J call could be wrong; TRBJ2-1 is a better fit for the DNA end. This CDR3 comprises 15 residues. Germline-derived CDR1 and CDR2 are DFQATT and SNEGSKA (reference sequence). CDR3 amino acids: CSAIPGTRGVNEQFF. DNA for the CDR3: TGCAGTGCAATCCCCGGGACTAGAGGAGTCAATGAGCAGTTCTTC.